Listed here is a single TCR beta chain. Its antigen is still unknown. The sample is drawn from a study of T cell repertoires in cytomegalovirus infection. As for the study in general: CMV epitopes used comprised recently identified HLA-C-restricted ones and well-studied HLA-B-restricted ones. It can be stated that public TCR beta signatures indicated CMV infection as well as a matching HLA type.

Study results and caveats: Adding up the frequency of public TCR beta families identified people who carried CMV plus the relevant HLA. In two of eight donors, the top clonotype was HLA-C-restricted CMV-specific.

Germline CDR1 is SGHVS and CDR2 is FNYEAQ. This CDR3 has 17 residues. Unmatched junction bases numbered 6, after V lost 1 base and J lost 7 bases. TCRdb analysed the reads with MiXCR anew, one entry per CDR3 protein. The table lists around 750,000 distinct CDR3 sequences, 32% of them singletons. Material: cultured CD8+ T cells from PBMCs, obtained from culture after CMV antigen stimulation. The sequence was obtained from a human donor in good health (CMV status not recorded). Some clones in this sample may be carry-over from other donors' samples. The genes are TRBV7-6 and TRBJ2-1; TRBD2 aligns across 14 bases. CDR3 bases: TGTGCCAGCAGCTTAGTGACTAGCGGGGGGGCATTTAATGAGCAGTTCTTC. This encodes CASSLVTSGGAFNEQFF.